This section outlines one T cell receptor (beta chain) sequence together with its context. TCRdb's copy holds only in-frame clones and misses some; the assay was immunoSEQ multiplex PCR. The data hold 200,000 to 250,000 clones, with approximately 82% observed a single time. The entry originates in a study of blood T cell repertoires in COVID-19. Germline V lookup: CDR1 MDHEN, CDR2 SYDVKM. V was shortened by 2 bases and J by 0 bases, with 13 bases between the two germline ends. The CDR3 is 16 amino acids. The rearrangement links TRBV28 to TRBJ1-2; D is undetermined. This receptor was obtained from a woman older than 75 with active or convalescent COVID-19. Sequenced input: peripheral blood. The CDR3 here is CASSLVYSRANYGYTF. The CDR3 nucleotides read TGTGCCAGCAGTTTAGTGTACAGCCGAGCTAACTATGGCTACACCTTC.